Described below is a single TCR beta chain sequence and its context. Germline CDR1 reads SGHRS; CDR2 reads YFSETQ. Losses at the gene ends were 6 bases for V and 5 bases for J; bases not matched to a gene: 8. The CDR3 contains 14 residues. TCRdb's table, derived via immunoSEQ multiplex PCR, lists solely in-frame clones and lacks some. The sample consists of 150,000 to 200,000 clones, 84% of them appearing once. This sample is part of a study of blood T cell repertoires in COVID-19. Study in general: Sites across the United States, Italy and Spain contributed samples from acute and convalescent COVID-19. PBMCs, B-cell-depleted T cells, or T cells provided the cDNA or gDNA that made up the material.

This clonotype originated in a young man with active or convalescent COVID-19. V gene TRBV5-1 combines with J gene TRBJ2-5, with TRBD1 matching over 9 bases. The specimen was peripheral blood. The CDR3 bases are TGCGCCAGCAAACCACAGGGGGCCGGGGAGACCCAGTACTTC. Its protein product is CASKPQGAGETQYF. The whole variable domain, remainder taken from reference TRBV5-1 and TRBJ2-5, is KAGVTQTPRYLIKTRGQQVTLSCSPISGHRSVSWYQQTPGQGLQFLFEYFSETQRNKGNFPGRFSGRQFSNSRSEMNVSTLELGDSALYLCASKPQGAGETQYFGPGTRLLVL.